One sample yielded the 31 T cell receptor beta chains listed below, sequenced in a study of radiotherapy plus CTLA-4 blockade in lung cancer. TCRdb's copy holds only in-frame clones and misses some; the assay was immunoSEQ multiplex PCR. Of roughly 98,000 clones in the sample, around 86% were seen once. Sequenced here: peripheral blood, sampled from a patient treated with radiotherapy plus ipilimumab. These receptors all come from a human donor with non-small cell lung cancer who had a partial response to radiotherapy plus ipilimumab.

The chain carries TRBV18 and TRBJ2-3; D is possibly TRBD2 (6 bases). V gave up 0 bases and J gave up 0 bases, with 10 bases separating them. This CDR3 is 16 amino acids long. Germline V gene data show CDR1 as KGHSH and CDR2 as LQKENI. CDR3 nucleotides: TGTGCCAGCTCACCACCGCGGAGCGGGAGCACAGATACGCAGTATTTT. It codes for CASSPPRSGSTDTQYF.

The chain uses TRBV7-2 and TRBJ2-6; D perhaps matches TRBD2 (5 bases). Germline CDR1 SGHTA, CDR2 FQGNSA. The CDR3 is 19 amino acids. V dropped 2 bases and J dropped 0 bases, with 17 bases sitting between them. The CDR3 sequence is CASSLRRYRGNSGANVLTF. CDR3 nucleotides: TGTGCCAGCAGCTTAAGGCGTTACCGGGGAAACTCTGGGGCCAACGTCCTGACTTTC.

J is TRBJ1-5 and V is TRBV30, with a weak D call TRBD1 (6 bases). Germline assignment: CDR1 GTSNPN and CDR2 SVGIG (reference sequence). The CDR3 has 13 residues. CDR3 in amino acids: CAQGRGEGQPQHF. The DNA for the CDR3 is TGTGCTCAGGGCAGGGGTGAGGGTCAGCCCCAGCATTTT. The whole variable domain, filled in from reference TRBV30 and TRBJ1-5, reads SQTIHQWPATLVQPVGSPLSLECTVEGTSNPNLYWYRQAAGRGLQLLFYSVGIGQISSEVPQNLSASRPQDRQFILSSKKLLLSDSGFYLCAQGRGEGQPQHFGDGTRLSIL.

The chain joins TRBV30 to TRBJ2-7; 10 nucleotides align to TRBD1. Germline V CDR1 and CDR2: GTSNPN, SVGIG (reference sequence). The CDR3 extends over 14 amino acids. V was pared by 0 bases and J by 5 bases, with 4 bases of the junction left unmatched. In DNA, the CDR3 is TGTGCCTGGAGTGTGGGGACAGGGGCCCACGAGCAGTACTTC. Translating it yields CAWSVGTGAHEQYF. Drawing the rest from reference TRBV30 and TRBJ2-7, the complete variable domain is SQTIHQWPATLVQPVGSPLSLECTVEGTSNPNLYWYRQAAGRGLQLLFYSVGIGQISSEVPQNLSASRPQDRQFILSSKKLLLSDSGFYLCAWSVGTGAHEQYFGPGTRLTVT.

The chain joins TRBV20-1 to TRBJ2-7; D unresolved. This CDR3 is 10 amino acids long. Germline lookup yields CDR1 DFQATT and CDR2 SNEGSKA (reference sequence). V was shortened by 6 bases and J by 3 bases, with 6 bases between the two germline ends. CDR3 sequence: CSAWHYEQYF. The CDR3 nucleotides are TGCAGTGCCTGGCACTACGAGCAGTACTTC.

This chain links TRBV28 with TRBJ2-2; TRBD1 matches 9 bases. This CDR3 comprises 17 residues. Trimming took 4 bases from V and 2 from J; bases not matched to a gene: 8. The germline gives CDR1 MDHEN, CDR2 SYDVKM. The DNA of the CDR3 is TGTGCCAGCAGTTCGATCCGGGACAGGGTAAACACCGGGGAGCTGTTTTTT. It codes for CASSSIRDRVNTGELFF.

This clone is a singleton in its sample. This chain uses TRBV4-2 with TRBJ2-1, with 10 bases that match TRBD2. V lost 0 bases to trimming and J lost 15 bases; unmatched junction nucleotides: 8. Germline V CDR1 and CDR2: LGHNA, YNFKEQ. This CDR3 is built from 14 residues. The CDR3 DNA follows: TGTGCCAGCAGCCAAGAGAAACTAGCGGGATTTCGGTTCTTC. It yields the protein CASSQEKLAGFRFF.

V gene TRBV5-6 combines with J gene TRBJ2-7, with a weak D call TRBD1 (5 bases). Trimming stripped 1 base from V and 2 bases from J, with 7 bases between. The CDR3 is made up of 13 amino acids. Germline V lookup: CDR1 SGHDT, CDR2 YYEEEE. The CDR3 sequence: CASSLQDTYEQYF. Written as DNA, the CDR3 is TGTGCCAGCAGCTTGCAGGACACCTACGAGCAGTACTTC. Supplemented by reference TRBV5-6 and TRBJ2-7, the full variable domain reads DAGVTQSPTHLIKTRGQQVTLRCSPKSGHDTVSWYQQALGQGPQFIFQYYEEEERQRGNFPDRFSGHQFPNYSSELNVNALLLGDSALYLCASSLQDTYEQYFGPGTRLTVT.

The J gene is TRBJ2-1, the V gene TRBV27; 7 positions match TRBD2. From germline, CDR1 is MNHEY and CDR2 SMNVEV (reference sequence). The CDR3 contains 15 residues. V gave up 5 bases and J gave up 4 bases; unmatched junction bases: 8. The CDR3 sequence is CASSERGGSYNEQFF. CDR3 DNA: TGTGCCAGCAGTGAGCGGGGTGGGTCGTACAATGAGCAGTTCTTC.

The chain joins TRBV6-6 to TRBJ1-1; D gene unclear. This CDR3 has 12 residues. V gave up 0 bases and J gave up 5 bases, with 4 bases separating them. Germline loops: CDR1 MNHNY, CDR2 SVGAGI (reference sequence). The CDR3 reads CASSYSSTEAFF. CDR3 sequence (DNA): TGTGCCAGCAGTTACTCGAGTACTGAAGCTTTCTTT.

V and J are TRBV4-2 and TRBJ2-7, with TRBD2 matching over 10 bases. The CDR3 is 16 residues long. CDR1 and CDR2 from the germline V gene are LGHNA and YNFKEQ. V trimming: 4 bases; J trimming: 2 bases; junction bases outside the gene matches: 8. The CDR3 loop is CASSPSSGSGTYEQYF. In DNA, the CDR3 is TGTGCCAGCAGCCCATCTAGCGGGAGTGGAACCTACGAGCAGTACTTC.

This rearrangement joins TRBV10-1 to TRBJ2-7, with TRBD1 matching 7 bases. CDR1 is WNHNN, CDR2 SYGVQD, per germline (reference sequence). Trimming took 4 bases from V and 5 from J; bases not matched to a gene: 14. The CDR3 extends over 16 amino acids. The CDR3 spells CASSGTDRAPVDEQYF. The CDR3, as DNA: TGCGCCAGCAGTGGGACCGACAGGGCACCCGTCGACGAGCAGTACTTC.

CDR3 loop: CASSLRGSPETQYF. As DNA, the CDR3 is TGCGCCAGCAGCTTGAGGGGGTCTCCGGAGACCCAGTACTTC. The chain recombines TRBV5-1 with TRBJ2-5, with a tentative D call TRBD1 (6 bases). The V gene lost 1 base and the J gene lost 5 bases, with 12 bases spanning the gap. The CDR3 sequence is 14 residues long. Germline V gene lookup returns CDR1 SGHRS and CDR2 YFSETQ. Combining the CDR3 with reference TRBV5-1 and TRBJ2-5 gives the whole variable domain KAGVTQTPRYLIKTRGQQVTLSCSPISGHRSVSWYQQTPGQGLQFLFEYFSETQRNKGNFPGRFSGRQFSNSRSEMNVSTLELGDSALYLCASSLRGSPETQYFGPGTRLLVL.

The chain employs TRBV2 and TRBJ2-3; 7 nucleotides line up with TRBD2. The germline gives CDR1 SNHLY, CDR2 FYNNEI. CDR3 length: 14 residues. V dropped 5 bases and J dropped 6; count of bases not matched to a gene: 8. CDR3 protein: CASSQGGGGDTQYF. The DNA of the CDR3 is TGTGCCAGCAGTCAGGGCGGGGGAGGGGATACGCAGTATTTT.

The chain is built from TRBV5-1 and TRBJ2-1, with 10 bases aligning to TRBD2. CDR1 and CDR2 from the germline V gene are SGHRS and YFSETQ. V gave up 3 bases and J gave up 4 bases; unmatched junction bases: 10. The CDR3 has 17 residues. The CDR3 DNA sequence: TGCGCCAGCAGCTGGGGGCTAGCGGGGGAAGAGTACAATGAGCAGTTCTTC. Translated: CASSWGLAGEEYNEQFF.

The chain combines TRBV19 with TRBJ1-1, with D unresolved. This CDR3 is 14 amino acids long. Germline values: CDR1 LNHDA, CDR2 SQIVND (reference sequence). Trimming stripped 6 bases from V and 5 bases from J, with 16 bases between. The DNA for the CDR3 is TGTGCCAGTAGCCCCTGGGAGGGTGGGACTGAAGCTTTCTTT. This codes for CASSPWEGGTEAFF. The full variable domain, its missing parts supplied by reference TRBV19 and TRBJ1-1, is DGGITQSPKYLFRKEGQNVTLSCEQNLNHDAMYWYRQDPGQGLRLIYYSQIVNDFQKGDIAEGYSVSREKKESFPLTVTSAQKNPTAFYLCASSPWEGGTEAFFGQGTRLTVV.

A few counts support this clone. The genes are TRBV18 and TRBJ2-2; D uncertain. The CDR3 consists of 15 residues. The V end lost 3 bases, the J end lost 3 bases, and 11 bases lay between the germline ends. Germline CDR1 reads KGHSH; CDR2 reads LQKENI. Here the CDR3 reads CASSPEVSHTGELFF. DNA of the CDR3: TGTGCCAGCTCACCTGAGGTTTCGCACACCGGGGAGCTGTTTTTT.

The rearrangement joins TRBV19 to TRBJ1-2; D might be TRBD1 (5 bases). The CDR3 length is 14 residues. The germline V and J ends were trimmed by 9 bases and 4 bases, with 18 bases remaining between them. From germline, CDR1 is LNHDA and CDR2 SQIVND (reference sequence). This CDR3 reads CASSTGQGPYGYTF. The CDR3 DNA sequence: TGTGCCAGCTCTACCGGGCAGGGCCCCTATGGCTACACCTTC.

The chain is built from TRBV6-5 and TRBJ1-2; perhaps TRBD1 as D (6 bases). The CDR3 is made up of 15 amino acids. Trimming removed 4 bases at V and 4 bases at J, with 16 bases between. Germline assignment: CDR1 MNHEY and CDR2 SVGAGI. CDR3 in amino acids: CASSFLLDSSYGYTF. DNA for the CDR3: TGTGCCAGCAGTTTTCTCCTGGACAGCTCCTATGGCTACACCTTC.

The chain joins TRBV6-6 to TRBJ1-1; TRBD1 matches at 9 bases. This CDR3 is built from 14 residues. Germline lookup yields CDR1 MNHNY and CDR2 SVGAGI (reference sequence). After removal of 4 bases from V and 4 bases from J, the junction contained 4 bases not matched to a gene. CDR3 sequence (DNA): TGTGCCAGCAGTTCAGACAGGGGGAGCACTGAAGCTTTCTTT. It translates to CASSSDRGSTEAFF.

The chain carries TRBV5-1 and TRBJ2-5; possible D gene TRBD2, 5 bases. The DNA end favors TRBJ2-7, so the J call may be wrong. CDR3 length: 13 residues. CDR1 SGHRS and CDR2 YFSETQ come from the germline V gene. The CDR3 nucleotides are TGCGCCAGCAGCGGACTGGGCTCCTACGAGCAGTACTTC. The encoded protein is CASSGLGSYEQYF.

The chain is built from TRBV9 and TRBJ2-1; TRBD1 agrees at 9 bases. The CDR3 has 15 residues. Losses at the gene ends were 2 bases for V and 2 bases for J; bases not matched to a gene: 2. Looked up from germline, CDR1 is SGDLS and CDR2 is YYNGEE. CDR3 loop: CASSVGQGPYNEQFF. Written as DNA, the CDR3 is TGTGCCAGCAGCGTTGGACAGGGGCCCTACAATGAGCAGTTCTTC.

The chain joins TRBV30 to TRBJ2-7, with TRBD2 as a possible D gene (6 bases). The germline gives CDR1 GTSNPN, CDR2 SVGIG (reference sequence). CDR3 length equals 13 residues. DNA for the CDR3: TGTGCAGTACTAGCCTACCAGTCCTACGAGCAGTACTTC. Translation: CAVLAYQSYEQYF.

V gene TRBV6-1 combines with J gene TRBJ1-3, with 8 positions matching TRBD1. The V gene's germline CDR1 is MNHNS and CDR2 SASEGT. V shed 7 bases, J shed 1 base, and the junction held 6 bases outside the gene matches. CDR3 size: 15 residues. The CDR3 is CASKDRGTSGNTIYF. In DNA form, the CDR3 reads TGTGCCAGCAAAGACAGGGGCACTTCTGGAAACACCATATATTTT.

V and J are TRBV6-6 and TRBJ2-1; possibly TRBD1 for D (5 bases). V was pared by 4 bases and J by 3 bases, with 13 bases between. Germline assignment: CDR1 MNHNY and CDR2 SVGAGI (reference sequence). The CDR3 spans 15 residues. The CDR3 region has the DNA TGTGCCAGCAGTTGGGGCAGGGTGAACTACAATGAGCAGTTCTTC. Translating gives CASSWGRVNYNEQFF.

The gene calls are TRBV5-1 and TRBJ1-5, with 7 bases aligning to TRBD1. The V and J ends lost 7 bases and 0 bases, in that order; junction bases with no gene match: 19. Germline CDR1 and CDR2: SGHRS and YFSETQ. This CDR3 has 19 amino acids. The CDR3 protein is CASARDSGYLIYSNQPQHF. In DNA form, the CDR3 reads TGCGCCAGCGCGAGGGACAGCGGCTACCTTATCTATAGCAATCAGCCCCAGCATTTT.

The rearrangement uses TRBV7-9 and TRBJ2-3; D not resolved. The germline gives CDR1 SEHNR, CDR2 FQNEAQ (reference sequence). Trimming took 0 bases from V and 0 from J, leaving 7 bases between them. There are 15 residues in the CDR3. The CDR3 sequence is CASSLARTSTDTQYF. The DNA for the CDR3 is TGTGCCAGCAGCTTAGCAAGAACTAGCACAGATACGCAGTATTTT.

This sequence joins TRBV5-1 and TRBJ2-3; 8 positions match TRBD2. The CDR3 loop spans 16 amino acids. The V gene's germline CDR1 is SGHRS and CDR2 YFSETQ. V shed 4 bases, J shed 0 bases, and the junction held 7 bases outside the gene matches. The DNA of the CDR3 is TGCGCCAGCAGCCAACAATTAGCGGGAAGCACAGATACGCAGTATTTT. It translates to CASSQQLAGSTDTQYF.

The table lists this clone with a few counts. The same CDR3 can be traced to other DNA sequences in this sample. The chain is built from TRBV10-3 and TRBJ1-2, with 9 bases fitting TRBD1. Germline V lookup: CDR1 ENHRY, CDR2 SYGVKD. V gave up 6 bases and J gave up 6 bases; unmatched junction bases: 5. This CDR3 is 13 amino acids long. In nucleotides, the CDR3 is TGTGCCATCAGCGGACAGGGGCCACATGGCTACACCTTC. Translated, it gives CAISGQGPHGYTF.

The rearrangement links TRBV11-3 to TRBJ2-3, with D perhaps matching TRBD2 (6 bases). The germline gives CDR1 SGHNT, CDR2 YENEEA. The CDR3 spans 15 residues. Between the trimmed V and J ends, which lost 1 base and 5 bases, there was a span of 13 bases. Here the CDR3 reads CASSLGGPGGDTQYF. CDR3 bases: TGTGCCAGCAGCTTAGGCGGACCCGGGGGAGATACGCAGTATTTT.

This rearrangement joins TRBV29-1 to TRBJ2-5; 8 bases align to TRBD2. The J segment lost 2 bases and the V segment lost 6 bases, leaving 11 bases of the junction unmatched. Germline V CDR1 and CDR2: SQVTM, ANQGSEA. This CDR3 contains 15 residues. This CDR3 reads CSVSTMSGGQETQYF. CDR3 nucleotide sequence: TGCAGCGTCTCCACTATGTCGGGAGGGCAAGAGACCCAGTACTTC.